Sequencing of this TCR beta chain was carried out in a study of human T cells and chemical hapten exposure. TCRdb redid the calling of the RACE reads with MiXCR, one entry per CDR3 protein. The sample lists 80,000 to 95,000 distinct CDR3 sequences, approximately 11% occurring once. Time point here: patch test 1, 2 weeks after DPC sensitization. The treatment was: therapeutic diphenylcyclopropenone sensitization with weekly scalp DPC. The CDR3 consists of 15 residues. Germline lookup yields CDR1 LNHDA and CDR2 SQIVND (reference sequence). Trimming removed 8 bases from V and 7 bases from J, with 21 bases in between.

The clonotype originates from a woman between 50 and 59 years old with alopecia areata. Some clones in this sample may be carry-over from other donors' samples. The chain uses TRBV19 and TRBJ2-1; D may be TRBD2 (5 bases). This material consisted of whole blood, taken in connection with sensitization to the hapten diphenylcyclopropenone (DPC). The CDR3: CASGDLALQMNEQFF. The CDR3 DNA reads as TGTGCCAGTGGGGATCTAGCCCTGCAGATGAATGAGCAGTTCTTC.